This T cell receptor beta chain originates from a study of blood T cell repertoires in COVID-19 (dated by TCRdb to 2018 to 2021). Broadly, across the study: The collaborator samples originated in the United States, Italy and Spain and spanned the acute and convalescent phases of COVID-19. The prospective study material was composed of cDNA or gDNA derived from T cells, B-cell-depleted T cells, or PBMCs. Subjects who had been exposed to COVID-19, were actively infected with it, or had recovered from it provided the deeply sampled blood TCRbeta repertoires that made up the dataset. The repertoires were released in a freely available public database meant as a resource for research on the immune response to SARS-CoV-2. The samples were drawn from the first 160 participants of the ongoing ImmuneRACE study and from more than 1,000 subjects provided by 6 global collaborators. Nearly every sample came with metadata listing a de-identified subject ID, COVID-19 status, age in years and sex. Where available, HLA class I and class II types were taken from metadata supplied by the sample provider and were not determined by assay-based typing. The investigation overall reported the following: The amount of clinical and demographic metadata varied by source and participant and was provided uncurated.

TCRbeta CDR3 regions were amplified from genomic DNA using the immunoSEQ Assay, a bias-controlled multiplex PCR. The authors processed their data as follows. Nucleated cell counts per sample were estimated from amplification of reference gene primers within the assay. Sequence reads were collapsed and filtered to measure the absolute abundance of every unique TCRbeta CDR3 rearrangement. Productive Simpson clonality was computed per sample as the square root of Simpson's diversity index over productive rearrangements. This is the immuneACCESS table as TCRdb keeps it, with only in-frame sequences that have V and J called. A part of the clones is gone; compared with another copy, unresolved V genes explain less than half, and the rest is unexplained. The D gene and trimming were derived from the DNA, and the V and J assignments and clone size from that table. The sample table records over 200,000 clones; approximately 80% of these occur just once. The ten largest clones capture 1.8% of the sample.

Concerning this clone itself: This receptor's antigen is unknown. One base away there is no much larger clone; base qualities are not given.

In the prospective study, participants were about 18 to 95 years old, resided in about two dozen geographic areas of the United States, and were enrolled through a virtual design. In the prospective study, participants were assigned to cohorts based on the clinical history participants reported in a screening survey and a study questionnaire. Recovered participants in ImmuneRACE Cohort 3 were defined by two consecutive negative NP/OP PCR tests, clearance by a healthcare professional, or resolution of symptoms. In the prospective study, mobile phlebotomists collected whole blood, serum and a nasopharyngeal or oropharyngeal swab from each participant. Participants in the prospective study had the option to provide additional blood draws and questionnaires over a 2-month period. Before DNA extraction, prospective study blood samples were shipped either frozen or at room temperature. This TCR came from a man between 60 and 70 years old who had recovered from COVID-19. Sequencing used PBMCs or T cells enriched from blood (not recorded which).

The DNA is as follows: TGTGCCAGCAGCTTAAAATTTGACAGGGACGACACCGGGGAGCTGTTTTTT. It translates as CASSLKFDRDDTGELFF. This receptor chain uses TRBV7-2 and TRBJ2-2; 7 junctional bases match TRBD1. As encoded in the germline V gene, CDR1 is SGHTA while CDR2 is FQGNSA. The junction shows trimming of 2 bases on V and 3 bases on J, and the gene matches do not reach 9 bases of it. The cysteine opens and the phenylalanine closes a CDR3 of 17 amino acids. Only CDR3 DNA remains: 51 bases, in frame from the first base.